This T cell receptor (beta chain) appears in the sequencing data of a study of T cell responses to AZD1222 COVID-19 vaccine. Data came from immunoSEQ multiplex PCR; TCRdb stores just in-frame clones and leaves some out. This sample carries 100,000 to 150,000 clones, 88% of them seen once, and the ten largest clones take around 6%. Study-level results: In all cases, repertoires were sampled only after the peak T cell response. Two doses of AZD1222 preceded a rise in Spike-specific TCR breadth and depth. Possibly, clonal diversity was underestimated; donors were largely white British and included more females. CD4 TCRs covered the whole spike, strongest at regions 160-218 and 743-854.

The CDR3 consists of 14 residues. V lost 3 bases, J lost 4 bases, and 12 bases lay in between. The germline CDR1 and CDR2 sequences are LNHDA and SQIVND (reference sequence). Concerning this clone itself: The antigen is unknown.

The chain combines TRBV19 with TRBJ1-1; D is undetermined. This receptor was obtained from an adult in good health. Here the sequenced sample was peripheral blood, taken on day 0 of AZD1222 vaccination. The CDR3 bases are TGTGCCAGTAGTATCCAGGCCGGCGGCACTGAAGCTTTCTTT. Its protein is CASSIQAGGTEAFF.